What follows are 7 T cell receptor beta chains derived from one specimen sequenced in a study of beta chain features in type 1 diabetes listed by TCRdb under 2018. What the work shows at the level of the full study, not this receptor alone: Type 1 diabetes patients showed a moderate but significant shortening of TCRB CDR3 length in all four CD4+ subsets.

The library was obtained by the immunoSEQ multiplex PCR assay. The High Capacity cDNA Reverse Transcription Kit was used to reverse transcribe all of the isolated RNA, meaning that expressed TCRB transcripts were what got sequenced. The source is immuneACCESS, and TCRdb retained only in-frame sequences with V and J called. Part of the clones is not carried over; for the studies checked, unresolved V genes explain less than half of this, and the remainder is unexplained. For this sample the table gives under 200,000 clones, of which approximately 9% were detected only once. Around 0.56% of the sample lies in the top ten. Their antigen targets remain unknown. The sequencing input was central memory CD4+ T cells from blood. Receptor source: a woman younger than 30 with type 1 diabetes.

The sample holds a few counts of this clone. V is TRBV27 and J is TRBJ2-1; 8 nucleotides agree with TRBD2. V shed 4 bases and J 2 bases; nucleotides not matched to a gene: 4. CDR1 is MNHEY, CDR2 SMNVEV, per germline (reference sequence). The CDR3 is 15 residues long. The CDR3 DNA sequence: TGTGCCAGCAGTTCGACTAGCGCTACCTACAATGAGCAGTTCTTC. Amino acid sequence: CASSSTSATYNEQFF.

This clone was counted only a few times. CDR3 residues: CASMGAANTGELFF. DNA for the CDR3: TGCGCCAGCATGGGGGCAGCGAACACCGGGGAGCTGTTTTTT. V gene TRBV5-1 combines with J gene TRBJ2-2; perhaps TRBD1 as D (6 bases). This CDR3 contains 14 residues. CDR1 SGHRS and CDR2 YFSETQ come from the germline V gene. The V end lost 6 bases, the J end lost 0 bases, and 9 bases lay between the germline ends.

The table lists this clone with a few counts. DNA of the CDR3: TGTGCCAGCAGAATATCCTCCGGGGTCGAGCAGTACTTC. The encoded protein is CASRISSGVEQYF. The chain recombines TRBV6-1 with TRBJ2-7; perhaps TRBD2 as D (5 bases). This CDR3 is 13 amino acids long. Trimming took 6 bases from V and 6 from J, leaving 15 bases between them. CDR1 and CDR2 (germline): MNHNS, SASEGT.

This clone was observed a few times. The V and J genes are TRBV5-1 and TRBJ2-4; D unresolved. The CDR3 consists of 13 residues. Trimming stripped 2 bases from V and 6 bases from J, with 9 bases between. Per the germline V gene, CDR1 is SGHRS and CDR2 is YFSETQ. The CDR3 region has the DNA TGCGCCAGCAGCTTCCTTTCAGGAAACATTCAGTACTTC. Protein: CASSFLSGNIQYF.

This clone was found a few times. CDR3 loop: CASSLTGAQPQHF. The CDR3 DNA reads TGTGCCAGCAGTTTGACAGGGGCTCAGCCCCAGCATTTT. V gene TRBV6-5 combines with J gene TRBJ1-5; 8 bases are shared with TRBD1. The V gene end was trimmed by 4 bases and the J gene end by 6 bases; junction bases not matched to a gene: 2. Germline CDR1 reads MNHEY; CDR2 reads SVGAGI. The CDR3 runs to 13 residues.

In its sample, this clone was seen a few times. The gene calls are TRBV20-1 and TRBJ2-3; D unresolved. This CDR3 is 11 amino acids long. V lost 0 bases and J lost 12, with 10 bases in between. The germline V gene has CDR1 DFQATT and CDR2 SNEGSKA (reference sequence). CDR3 protein: CSARDRATQYF. CDR3 in DNA: TGCAGTGCTAGAGATAGAGCAACCCAGTATTTT.

The V and J genes are TRBV29-1 and TRBJ2-2; 12 bases are shared with TRBD2. Germline V gene lookup returns CDR1 SQVTM and CDR2 ANQGSEA. The CDR3 sequence is 15 residues long. V lost 4 bases, J lost 6 bases, and 6 bases stayed unmatched. The CDR3 sequence: CSVGSLAGGSGELFF. The CDR3 DNA reads as TGCAGCGTTGGGTCACTAGCGGGAGGATCCGGGGAGCTGTTTTTT.